Below, 27 T cell receptor beta chains from the same sample are listed, as sequenced in a study of graft-versus-host responses after intestinal transplantation. These receptors lack a known antigen. Data came from immunoSEQ multiplex PCR; TCRdb stores just in-frame clones and leaves some out. This sample has about 88,000 clones, with over 90% found just once. The source material was unstimulated CD4+ T cells sorted from spleen or lymph node cells, sampled before transplant. These TCRs come from a human donor who was the organ donor for an intestinal transplant.

Concerning this clone itself: At the DNA level, this CDR3 is encoded by other sequences in the same sample as well. The CDR3 here is CAIRAGGSTDTQYF. For the CDR3, the DNA is TGTGCCATCAGGGCTGGCGGTAGCACAGATACGCAGTATTTT. The gene calls are TRBV10-3 and TRBJ2-3; D call uncertain. Trimming stripped 6 bases from V and 0 bases from J, with 10 bases between. The germline CDR1 and CDR2 sequences are ENHRY and SYGVKD. The CDR3 is made up of 14 amino acids.

This clone is a singleton in its sample. The J gene is TRBJ2-6, the V gene TRBV5-1, with D unclear. From germline, CDR1 is SGHRS and CDR2 YFSETQ. V gave up 4 bases and J gave up 4 bases, with 12 bases separating them. This CDR3 region has 15 residues. The CDR3 sequence is CASSPVVLGANVLTF. The CDR3, as DNA: TGCGCCAGCAGCCCGGTCGTCTTGGGGGCCAACGTCCTGACTTTC.

The chain has TRBV28 and TRBJ1-5; D is undetermined. The CDR3 length is 17 residues. V was trimmed by 2 bases and J by 4 bases, leaving 18 bases between them. Germline V gene data show CDR1 as MDHEN and CDR2 as SYDVKM. The DNA for the CDR3 is TGTGCCAGCAGTTTACTCACTATGGACGGCCGAAATCAGCCCCAGCATTTT. Protein product: CASSLLTMDGRNQPQHF.

Remarks on this clone: Other DNA sequences from this sample encode an identical CDR3 as well. V usage is TRBV4-1 and J usage is TRBJ1-2; D is ambiguous. The CDR3 is 13 residues long. V lost 1 base, J lost 1 base, and 4 bases lay in between. CDR1 is MGHRA, CDR2 YSYEKL, per germline. The CDR3 DNA follows: TGCGCCAGCAGCCAAGGGGGTAACTATGGCTACACCTTC. Its protein is CASSQGGNYGYTF.

The chain couples TRBV6-5 to TRBJ2-7, with TRBD1 matching 8 bases. V shed 6 bases, J shed 3 bases, and the junction held 7 bases outside the gene matches. The CDR3 covers 14 residues. CDR1 is MNHEY, CDR2 SVGAGI, per germline. The CDR3 nucleotides read TGTGCCAGCAGAGAGGGGACAGGTAACTACGAGCAGTACTTC. It encodes CASREGTGNYEQYF.

The chain carries TRBV2 and TRBJ2-7; D gene unclear. This CDR3 comprises 13 residues. V gave up 4 bases and J gave up 4 bases, with 11 bases separating them. The germline CDR1 and CDR2 sequences are SNHLY and FYNNEI. CDR3 nucleotides: TGTGCCAGCAGTGCTTCAGGTGGATACGAGCAGTACTTC. Translating it yields CASSASGGYEQYF.

This clone was recorded only once. The rearrangement links TRBV15 to TRBJ1-1; TRBD1 is a possible D gene (5 bases). CDR1 and CDR2 from the germline V gene are LNHNV and YYDKDF (reference sequence). Trimming shortened V by 0 bases and J by 2 bases, and 22 bases separated the two germline ends. CDR3 length equals 19 residues. The CDR3 DNA reads as TGTGCCACCAGCAGAGATTTGCCCAGGGTAGTGGGTCCTAACACTGAAGCTTTCTTT. It codes for CATSRDLPRVVGPNTEAFF.

A single count supports this clone. The genes are TRBV4-1 and TRBJ1-6; 9 bases line up with TRBD1. The CDR3 contains 16 residues. After removal of 0 bases from V and 7 bases from J, the junction contained 4 bases not matched to a gene. Germline-derived CDR1 and CDR2 are MGHRA and YSYEKL. CDR3 DNA sequence: TGCGCCAGCAGCCAAGAGGGACAGGGCTTCAATTCACCCCTCCACTTT. Translation gives CASSQEGQGFNSPLHF.

The rearrangement links TRBV28 to TRBJ1-6; D gene ambiguous. Germline V gene data show CDR1 as MDHEN and CDR2 as SYDVKM. Trimming pared 6 bases from V and 7 bases from J, leaving 19 bases between. CDR3 length equals 16 residues. CDR3 coding DNA: TGTGCCAGCAGGGACCCGGTGGGTCCTACCAATTCACCCCTCCACTTT. This translates into CASRDPVGPTNSPLHF.

The CDR3 loop is CASSIKRPGFREKLFF. Here the CDR3 DNA reads TGTGCCAGTAGTATAAAGCGGCCAGGGTTTCGGGAAAAACTGTTTTTT. V gene TRBV19 combines with J gene TRBJ1-4, with D maybe TRBD1 (5 bases). V lost 2 bases and J 8 bases, leaving 18 bases between the germline ends. The CDR3 length is 16 residues. The germline CDR1 and CDR2 sequences are LNHDA and SQIVND (reference sequence).

The chain uses TRBV28 and TRBJ2-5, with 7 bases fitting TRBD1. TRBJ2-7 explains the end of the DNA better; the J call may be wrong. The CDR3 sequence is 15 residues long. Germline V gene data show CDR1 as MDHEN and CDR2 as SYDVKM. The CDR3 is CASSFRDSLLYEQYF. In nucleotides, the CDR3 is TGTGCCAGCAGTTTCCGGGACAGTTTGTTGTACGAGCAGTACTTC.

The gene calls are TRBV9 and TRBJ2-1; possible D gene TRBD2, 7 bases. The V end was cut by 4 bases, the J end by 1 base, with 15 bases between. The CDR3 has 16 residues. CDR1 SGDLS and CDR2 YYNGEE come from the germline V gene. The CDR3 nucleotides read TGTGCCAGCAGCCCGCGGGGGCAGGTGTCCTACAATGAGCAGTTCTTC. This sequence encodes CASSPRGQVSYNEQFF. Variable domain in full (rest from reference TRBV9 and TRBJ2-1): DSGVTQTPKHLITATGQRVTLRCSPRSGDLSVYWYQQSLDQGLQFLIQYYNGEERAKGNILERFSAQQFPDLHSELNLSSLELGDSALYFCASSPRGQVSYNEQFFGPGTRLTVL.

This chain connects TRBV18 to TRBJ2-5, with a weak D call TRBD1 (6 bases). This CDR3 region has 14 residues. The germline V gene has CDR1 KGHSH and CDR2 LQKENI. Between the trimmed V and J ends, which lost 5 bases and 2 bases, there was a span of 12 bases. Here the CDR3 reads CASSTTGSQETQYF. For the CDR3, the DNA is TGTGCCAGCTCAACGACAGGTTCTCAAGAGACCCAGTACTTC.

In nucleotides, the CDR3 is TGTGCCAGCAGCTTGAGCTTAGGGGGCGATGAAAAACTGTTTTTT. This sequence encodes CASSLSLGGDEKLFF. This chain joins TRBV5-4 and TRBJ1-4, with 7 bases identical to TRBD1. The V gene end was trimmed by 1 base and the J gene end by 6 bases; junction bases not matched to a gene: 6. There are 15 residues in the CDR3. The germline V gene encodes CDR1 SGHNT and CDR2 YYREEE (reference sequence).

V usage is TRBV16 and J usage is TRBJ1-1; 8 bases line up with TRBD1. J lost 1 base, V lost 4 bases, and 5 bases had no gene match. Germline CDR1 KGHSY, CDR2 FQNENV. The CDR3 has 15 residues. In DNA, the CDR3 is TGTGCCAGCAGCCGAGCCGGGACAGGGAACACTGAAGCTTTCTTT. Amino acid sequence: CASSRAGTGNTEAFF.

The chain uses TRBV7-9 and TRBJ2-5; D might be TRBD1 or TRBD2, each matching 6 bases. The end of the DNA is better explained by TRBJ2-7, so the J call may be wrong. Germline CDR1 is SEHNR and CDR2 is FQNEAQ (reference sequence). The CDR3 runs 14 residues. Written as DNA, the CDR3 is TGTGCCAGCATGGGTAGGGGGGAAACCTACGAGCAGTACTTC. Protein sequence: CASMGRGETYEQYF.

The chain couples TRBV10-3 to TRBJ1-2; 7 nucleotides line up with TRBD1. Germline CDR1 ENHRY, CDR2 SYGVKD. Trimming took 1 base from V and 6 from J; bases not matched to a gene: 23. The CDR3 consists of 20 residues. The CDR3 coding sequence is TGTGCCATCAGTGAGTTTTTACGCAGGGGGTCGCCCGGGGCTCAGGATGGCTACACCTTC. As protein: CAISEFLRRGSPGAQDGYTF.

The chain carries TRBV2 and TRBJ1-4; D gene uncertain. The germline gives CDR1 SNHLY, CDR2 FYNNEI. The CDR3 contains 14 residues. Trimming removed 0 bases from V and 11 bases from J, with 13 bases in between. CDR3 sequence (DNA): TGTGCCAGCAGTGAAGCGTCCCAAGTGGGGAAACTGTTTTTT. Translating gives CASSEASQVGKLFF.

This chain links TRBV5-1 with TRBJ1-1, with 10 bases that match TRBD1. The ends lost 4 bases at V and 4 bases at J; junction bases unmatched: 1. CDR3 size: 13 residues. In germline, CDR1 is SGHRS, CDR2 YFSETQ. Here the CDR3 reads CASSRDRGTEAFF. The DNA for the CDR3 is TGCGCCAGCAGCCGGGACAGGGGCACTGAAGCTTTCTTT. Combining the CDR3 with reference TRBV5-1 and TRBJ1-1 gives the whole variable domain KAGVTQTPRYLIKTRGQQVTLSCSPISGHRSVSWYQQTPGQGLQFLFEYFSETQRNKGNFPGRFSGRQFSNSRSEMNVSTLELGDSALYLCASSRDRGTEAFFGQGTRLTVV.

This rearrangement joins TRBV7-2 to TRBJ1-2, with no clear D. Germline V gives CDR1 SGHTA, CDR2 FQGNSA. The CDR3 has 13 residues. V was pared by 4 bases and J by 5 bases, with 11 bases between. CDR3 in DNA: TGTGCCAGCAGCTCCGGAATTGGGTATGGCTACACCTTC. Translating it yields CASSSGIGYGYTF.

The rearrangement links TRBV5-5 to TRBJ2-7; 9 positions agree with TRBD1. Trimming at V came to 3 bases and at J to 4 bases, leaving 5 bases not matched to a gene. This CDR3 is 14 amino acids long. Germline values: CDR1 SGHKS, CDR2 YYEKEE (reference sequence). CDR3 coding DNA: TGTGCCAGCAGCTCTTGGGACAGGGTATACGAGCAGTACTTC. This codes for CASSSWDRVYEQYF.

This sequence joins TRBV7-3 and TRBJ1-2; the D gene is possibly TRBD1 (6 bases). This CDR3 spans 14 amino acids. Germline loops: CDR1 SGHTA, CDR2 FQGTGA. V was shortened by 6 bases and J by 4 bases, with 15 bases between the two germline ends. This chain's CDR3 is CASSPPGAIYGYTF. CDR3 DNA sequence: TGTGCCAGCAGTCCGCCGGGGGCGATCTATGGCTACACCTTC.

The chain couples TRBV2 to TRBJ2-3; TRBD1 agrees at 11 bases. Germline CDR1 reads SNHLY; CDR2 reads FYNNEI. This CDR3 has 18 amino acids. The trim removed 5 bases at V and 0 bases at J, leaving 10 bases unmatched. Here the CDR3 reads CASSTGTGGYRSTDTQYF. For the CDR3, the DNA is TGTGCCAGCAGTACCGGGACAGGGGGGTACCGAAGCACAGATACGCAGTATTTT.

This chain joins TRBV28 and TRBJ1-3; 10 bases are a match to TRBD1. Trimming took 4 bases from V and 2 from J; bases not matched to a gene: 5. CDR1 is MDHEN and CDR2 is SYDVKM in the germline V gene. The CDR3 is made up of 16 amino acids. The CDR3, as DNA: TGTGCCAGCAGTTCTACCGGGACAGGGGCTGGAAACACCATATATTTT. Protein product: CASSSTGTGAGNTIYF.

Points on this clone: The junction shows a germline mismatch at one end, possibly a read error. The chain has TRBV5-8 and TRBJ1-2, with D perhaps matching TRBD1 (6 bases). CDR3 length equals 10 residues. Germline values: CDR1 SGHTS, CDR2 YDEGEE. In DNA, the CDR3 is TGTGCCAGCAGAATAACAGGGATATTTTTC. This translates into CASRITGIFF. The full variable domain, rest sourced from reference TRBV5-8 and TRBJ1-2, is EAGVTQSPTHLIKTRGQQATLRCSPISGHTSVYWYQQALGLGLQFLLWYDEGEERNRGNFPPRFSGRQFPNYSSELNVNALELEDSALYLCASRITGIFFGSGTRLTVV.

The rearrangement uses TRBV5-1 and TRBJ1-6; D ambiguous. Germline CDR1 reads SGHRS; CDR2 reads YFSETQ. This CDR3 is built from 13 residues. V gave up 7 bases and J gave up 6 bases, with 11 bases separating them. The CDR3 region is CASAQEANSPLHF. CDR3 in DNA: TGCGCCAGCGCCCAGGAGGCTAATTCACCCCTCCACTTT.

The chain links TRBV9 to TRBJ2-1; the D is unclear. The germline V gene has CDR1 SGDLS and CDR2 YYNGEE. Trimming removed 4 bases at V and 3 bases at J, with 14 bases between. This CDR3 contains 15 residues. CDR3 in DNA: TGTGCCAGCAGCCACGCGGTACTGGACTACAATGAGCAGTTCTTC. This gives the protein CASSHAVLDYNEQFF.